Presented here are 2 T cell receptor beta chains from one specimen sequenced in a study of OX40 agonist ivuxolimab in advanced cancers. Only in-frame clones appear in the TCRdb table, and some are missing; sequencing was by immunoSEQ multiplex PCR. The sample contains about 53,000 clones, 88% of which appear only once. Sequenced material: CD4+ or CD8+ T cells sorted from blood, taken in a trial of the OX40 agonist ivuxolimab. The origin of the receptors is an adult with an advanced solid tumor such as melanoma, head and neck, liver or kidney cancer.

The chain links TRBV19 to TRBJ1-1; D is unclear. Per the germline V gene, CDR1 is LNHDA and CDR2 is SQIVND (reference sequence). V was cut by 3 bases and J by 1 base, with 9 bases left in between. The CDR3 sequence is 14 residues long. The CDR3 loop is CASSMKVTNTEAFF. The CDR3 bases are TGTGCCAGTAGTATGAAGGTCACGAACACTGAAGCTTTCTTT.

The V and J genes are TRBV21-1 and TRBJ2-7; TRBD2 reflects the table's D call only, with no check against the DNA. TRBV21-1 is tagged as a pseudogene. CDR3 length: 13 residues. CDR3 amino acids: CAIPTSPSYEQYF. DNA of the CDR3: TGTGCCATCCCGACTAGCCCCTCCTACGAGCAGTACTTC.